This T cell receptor beta chain comes out of a study of blood T cells in healthy people across ages. Study details: Capture by template switching was about one barcoded beta molecule per two T cells.

Drawing of peripheral blood yielded roughly 9.3 milliliters from each donor. This clonotype was seen repeatedly, ten times or more. Its antigen is currently unknown. PCR was performed a second time for about 7 to 12 cycles using a sample-barcoded 5' primer and a J-beta primer mix. Every cDNA was tagged by a template-switch adaptor with 12 random nucleotides. TCRdb fed the 5' RACE reads into MiXCR, producing one record per CDR3 protein. The table has more than 800,000 distinct CDR3 sequences, under 30% seen once. Study results and limitations: Diversity of TCR beta correlated strongly with naive T cell percentage.

The V end was cut by 5 bases, the J end by 2 bases, with 15 bases between. The CDR3 consists of 15 residues. Germline-derived CDR1 and CDR2 are MNHEY and SVGEGT. The chain employs TRBV6-2 or TRBV6-3 and TRBJ2-5, with D perhaps being TRBD1 or TRBD2 (5 bases each). Sequenced: blood. The receptor comes from a woman older than 75 in good health. As DNA, the CDR3 is TGTGCCAGCAGTCCGACAGCCTGGGAGCAAGAGACCCAGTACTTC. This encodes CASSPTAWEQETQYF.